This T cell receptor beta chain was found in a study of blood T cell repertoires in COVID-19. Study as a whole: There were acute and convalescent COVID-19 samples, and they came from the United States, Italy and Spain.

Original processing notes: Reference gene primer amplification in the assay estimated nucleated cell counts. Here immunoSEQ multiplex PCR was the method, and the copy in TCRdb shows in-frame clones only, minus some. From that table come the V and J calls and clone size; the DNA was used to work out D and trimming. The top ten hold approximately 4.5% of the sample, which has approximately 110,000 clones, around 89% seen once. Trimming pared 10 bases from V and 7 bases from J, leaving 13 bases between. Germline V gives CDR1 MNHEY, CDR2 SVGAGI. CDR3 length: 11 residues. This TCR derives from a woman in her fifties or sixties with acute or convalescent COVID-19. This chain joins TRBV6-5 and TRBJ1-2; D call uncertain. The sample taken for sequencing was peripheral blood. This CDR3 reads CAIKIGGGYTF. The CDR3 coding sequence is TGTGCCATCAAGATAGGCGGTGGCTACACCTTC.